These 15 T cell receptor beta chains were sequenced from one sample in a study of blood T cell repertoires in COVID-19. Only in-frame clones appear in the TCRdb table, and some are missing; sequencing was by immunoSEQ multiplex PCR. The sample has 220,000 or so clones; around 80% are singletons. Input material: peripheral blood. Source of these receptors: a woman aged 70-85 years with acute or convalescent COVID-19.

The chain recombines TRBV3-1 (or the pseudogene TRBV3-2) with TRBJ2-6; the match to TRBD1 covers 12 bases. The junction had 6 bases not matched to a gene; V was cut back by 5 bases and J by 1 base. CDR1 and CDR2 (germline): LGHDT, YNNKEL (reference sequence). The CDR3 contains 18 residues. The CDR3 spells CASSYPGQGASGANVLTF. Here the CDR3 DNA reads TGTGCCAGCAGCTACCCGGGACAGGGGGCTTCTGGGGCCAACGTCCTGACTTTC.

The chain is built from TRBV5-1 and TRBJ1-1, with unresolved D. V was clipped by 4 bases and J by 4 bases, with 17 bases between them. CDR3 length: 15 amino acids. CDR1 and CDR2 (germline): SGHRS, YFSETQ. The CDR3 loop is CASSTRPGEGTEAFF. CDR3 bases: TGCGCCAGCAGCACCCGCCCCGGGGAGGGCACTGAAGCTTTCTTT.

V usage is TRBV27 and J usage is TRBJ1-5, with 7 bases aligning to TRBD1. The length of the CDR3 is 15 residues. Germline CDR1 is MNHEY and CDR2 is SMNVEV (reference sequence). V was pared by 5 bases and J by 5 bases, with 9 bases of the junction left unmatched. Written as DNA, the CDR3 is TGTGCCAGCAGTCCTCTTGACAGGGCGCATCAGCCCCAGCATTTT. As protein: CASSPLDRAHQPQHF.

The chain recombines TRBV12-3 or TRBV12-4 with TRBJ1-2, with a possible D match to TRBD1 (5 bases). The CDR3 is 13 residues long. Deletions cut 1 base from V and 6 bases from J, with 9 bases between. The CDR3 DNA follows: TGTGCCAGCAGTTTAGGATGGGGGGATGGCTACACCTTC. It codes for CASSLGWGDGYTF.

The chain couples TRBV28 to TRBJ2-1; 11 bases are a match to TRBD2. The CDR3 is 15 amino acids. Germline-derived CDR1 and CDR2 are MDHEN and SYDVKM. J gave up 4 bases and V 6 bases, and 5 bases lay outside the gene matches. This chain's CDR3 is CASSYRLAGYNEQFF. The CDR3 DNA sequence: TGTGCCAGCAGCTATAGACTAGCGGGATACAATGAGCAGTTCTTC.

The CDR3, as DNA: TGTGCCAGCAGCTTGCCCGGACTAGCGGGCAACAATGAGCAGTTCTTC. Residues: CASSLPGLAGNNEQFF. The chain has TRBV5-5 and TRBJ2-1; 11 nucleotides agree with TRBD2. This CDR3 contains 16 residues. Per the germline V gene, CDR1 is SGHKS and CDR2 is YYEKEE (reference sequence). The V gene end was trimmed by 1 base and the J gene end by 5 bases; junction bases not matched to a gene: 5. Variable domain in full (rest from reference TRBV5-5 and TRBJ2-1): DAGVTQSPTHLIKTRGQQVTLRCSPISGHKSVSWYQQVLGQGPQFIFQYYEKEERGRGNFPDRFSARQFPNYSSELNVNALLLGDSALYLCASSLPGLAGNNEQFFGPGTRLTVL.

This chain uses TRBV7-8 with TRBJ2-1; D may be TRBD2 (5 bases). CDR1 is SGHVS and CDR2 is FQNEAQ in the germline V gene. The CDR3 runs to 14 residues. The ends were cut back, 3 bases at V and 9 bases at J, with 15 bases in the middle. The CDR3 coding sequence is TGTGCCAGCAGCTTGGGAGCGCGTAGGGTTGAGCAGTTCTTC. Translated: CASSLGARRVEQFF. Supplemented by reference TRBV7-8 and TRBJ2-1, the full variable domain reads GAGVSQSPRYKVAKRGQDVALRCDPISGHVSLFWYQQALGQGPEFLTYFQNEAQLDKSGLPSDRFFAERPEGSVSTLKIQRTQQEDSAVYLCASSLGARRVEQFFGPGTRLTVL.

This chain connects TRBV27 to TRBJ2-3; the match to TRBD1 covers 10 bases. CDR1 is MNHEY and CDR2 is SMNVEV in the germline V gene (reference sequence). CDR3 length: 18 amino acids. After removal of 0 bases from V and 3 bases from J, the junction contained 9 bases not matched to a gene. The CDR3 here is CASSLSSGQGIRTDTQYF. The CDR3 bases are TGTGCCAGCAGTTTATCCTCGGGACAGGGGATTCGGACAGATACGCAGTATTTT.

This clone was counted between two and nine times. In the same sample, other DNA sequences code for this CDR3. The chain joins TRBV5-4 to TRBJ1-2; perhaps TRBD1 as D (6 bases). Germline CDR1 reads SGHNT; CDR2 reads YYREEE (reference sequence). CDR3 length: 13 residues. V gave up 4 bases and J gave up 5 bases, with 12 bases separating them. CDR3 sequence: CASSKDSSYGYTF. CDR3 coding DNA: TGTGCCAGCAGCAAGGACAGCTCGTATGGCTACACCTTC.

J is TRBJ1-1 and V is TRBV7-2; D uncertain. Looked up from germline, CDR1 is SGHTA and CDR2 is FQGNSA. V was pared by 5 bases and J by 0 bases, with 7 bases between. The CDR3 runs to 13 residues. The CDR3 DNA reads TGTGCCAGCAGCCCACAGATGAACACTGAAGCTTTCTTT. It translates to CASSPQMNTEAFF.

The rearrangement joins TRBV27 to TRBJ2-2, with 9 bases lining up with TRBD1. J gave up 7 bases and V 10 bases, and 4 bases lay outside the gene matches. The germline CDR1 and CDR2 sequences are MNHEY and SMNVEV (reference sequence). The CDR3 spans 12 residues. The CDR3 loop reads CATRQGVGELFF. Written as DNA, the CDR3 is TGTGCCACAAGACAGGGGGTCGGGGAGCTGTTTTTT.

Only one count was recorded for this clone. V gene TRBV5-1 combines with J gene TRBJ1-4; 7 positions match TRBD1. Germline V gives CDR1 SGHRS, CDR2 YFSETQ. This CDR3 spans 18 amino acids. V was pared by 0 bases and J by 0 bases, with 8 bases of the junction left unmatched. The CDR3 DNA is TGCGCCAGCAGCTTGGCCAGGGGGGTTCCTGCAACTAATGAAAAACTGTTTTTT. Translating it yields CASSLARGVPATNEKLFF.

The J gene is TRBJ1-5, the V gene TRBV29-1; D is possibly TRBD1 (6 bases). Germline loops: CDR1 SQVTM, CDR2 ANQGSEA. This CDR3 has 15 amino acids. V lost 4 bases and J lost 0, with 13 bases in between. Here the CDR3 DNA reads TGCAGCGTTGCGACAGGTTCTAATAGCAATCAGCCCCAGCATTTT. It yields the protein CSVATGSNSNQPQHF.

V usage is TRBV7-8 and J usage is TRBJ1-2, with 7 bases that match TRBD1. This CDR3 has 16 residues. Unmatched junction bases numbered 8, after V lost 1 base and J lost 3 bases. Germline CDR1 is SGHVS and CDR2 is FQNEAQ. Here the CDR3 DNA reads TGTGCCAGCAGCTTAGTTACAGGGCAGGGGGACTATGGCTACACCTTC. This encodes CASSLVTGQGDYGYTF.

CDR3 sequence: CATSDGASYEQYF. CDR3 sequence (DNA): TGTGCCACCAGTGATGGGGCGTCCTACGAGCAGTACTTC. The chain recombines TRBV24-1 with TRBJ2-7; possible D gene TRBD1, 5 bases. The CDR3 is made up of 13 amino acids. Trimming removed 3 bases at V and 1 base at J, with 6 bases between. The germline V gene has CDR1 KGHDR and CDR2 SFDVKD.